The 3 T cell receptor beta chains in this list originate from one sample, sequenced in a study of blood T cell repertoires in COVID-19. Generated by immunoSEQ multiplex PCR, the TCRdb table keeps only in-frame clones and is missing some. The table shows some 390,000 clones, with around 92% occurring only once. Sequenced input: PBMCs or T cells enriched from blood (not recorded which). The receptor source for this set is a woman between 25 and 40 years old who had recovered from COVID-19.

V is TRBV3-1 (or the pseudogene TRBV3-2) and J is TRBJ2-1; maybe TRBD2 (5 bases). The CDR3 is 12 amino acids. Per germline, CDR1 LGHDT and CDR2 YNNKEL (reference sequence). V lost 0 bases and J 10 bases, leaving 7 bases between the germline ends. CDR3 amino acids: CASSQEGGEQFF. CDR3 nucleotides: TGTGCCAGCAGCCAAGAGGGCGGGGAGCAGTTCTTC.

The chain uses TRBV2 and TRBJ2-7, with TRBD2 as a possible D gene (6 bases). The V gene lost 8 bases and the J gene lost 0 bases, with 14 bases spanning the gap. CDR3 length equals 14 residues. Germline CDR1 and CDR2: SNHLY and FYNNEI. CDR3 in DNA: TGTGCCAGCTCGGGGGACGGATACTCCTACGAGCAGTACTTC. It codes for CASSGDGYSYEQYF.

This clone was seen only once. The gene calls are TRBV19 and TRBJ2-2; 7 bases map to TRBD1. Germline CDR1 LNHDA, CDR2 SQIVND (reference sequence). Losses at the gene ends were 10 bases for V and 4 bases for J; bases not matched to a gene: 15. The CDR3 contains 16 residues. CDR3 in amino acids: CATRRGRYPATGELFF. The DNA for the CDR3 is TGTGCCACCAGAAGGGGGCGGTATCCGGCCACCGGGGAGCTGTTTTTT.